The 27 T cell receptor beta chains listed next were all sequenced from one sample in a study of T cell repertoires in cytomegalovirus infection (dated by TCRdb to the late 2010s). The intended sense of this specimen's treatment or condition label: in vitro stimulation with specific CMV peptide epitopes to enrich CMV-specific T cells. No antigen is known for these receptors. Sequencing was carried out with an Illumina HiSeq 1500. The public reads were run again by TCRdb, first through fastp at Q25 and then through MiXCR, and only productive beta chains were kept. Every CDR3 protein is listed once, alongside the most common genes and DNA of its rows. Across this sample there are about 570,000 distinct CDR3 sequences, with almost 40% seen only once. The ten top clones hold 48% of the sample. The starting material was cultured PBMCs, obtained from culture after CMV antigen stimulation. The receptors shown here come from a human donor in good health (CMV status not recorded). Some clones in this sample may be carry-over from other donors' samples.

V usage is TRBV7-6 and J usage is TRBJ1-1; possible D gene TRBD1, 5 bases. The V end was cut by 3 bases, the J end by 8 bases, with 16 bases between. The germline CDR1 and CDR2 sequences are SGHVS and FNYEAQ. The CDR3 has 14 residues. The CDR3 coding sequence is TGTGCCAGCAGCTTCGTGGGACGGATTAGAGAAGCTTTCTTT. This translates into CASSFVGRIREAFF.

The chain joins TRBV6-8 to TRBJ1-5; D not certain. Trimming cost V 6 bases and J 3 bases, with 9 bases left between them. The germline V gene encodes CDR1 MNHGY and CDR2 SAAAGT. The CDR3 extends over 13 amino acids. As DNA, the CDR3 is TGTGCCAGCAGCCGTAATAACAATCAGCCCCAGCATTTT. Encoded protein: CASSRNNNQPQHF.

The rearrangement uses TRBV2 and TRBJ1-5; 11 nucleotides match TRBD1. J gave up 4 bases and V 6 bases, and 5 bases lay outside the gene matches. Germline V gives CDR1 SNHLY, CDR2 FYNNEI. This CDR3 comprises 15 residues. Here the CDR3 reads CASRPGQGVNQPQHF. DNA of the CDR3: TGTGCCAGCAGACCGGGACAGGGGGTGAATCAGCCCCAGCATTTT.

CDR3 protein: CASSSTRTGGMYSPLHF. The CDR3 bases are TGTGCCAGCAGCTCGACCCGGACAGGGGGCATGTATTCACCCCTCCACTTT. The V and J genes are TRBV7-2 and TRBJ1-6, with 11 bases fitting TRBD1. The V gene's germline CDR1 is SGHTA and CDR2 FQGNSA. The CDR3 covers 17 residues. The V segment lost 4 bases and the J segment 8 bases; nucleotides outside the gene matches: 10.

The DNA for the CDR3 is TGTGCCAGCAATTCCCCTGCTCAAGAGACCCAGTACTTC. As protein: CASNSPAQETQYF. The chain recombines TRBV7-2 with TRBJ2-5; D uncertain. This CDR3 is 13 amino acids long. Trimming stripped 7 bases from V and 2 bases from J, with 11 bases between. The germline V gene has CDR1 SGHTA and CDR2 FQGNSA.

The CDR3 loop reads CASSLLHRGLSGELFF. The CDR3 DNA reads as TGTGCCAGCAGCTTGCTTCACAGGGGGCTCTCCGGGGAGCTGTTTTTT. The chain couples TRBV5-5 to TRBJ2-2, with TRBD1 matching 9 bases. This CDR3 spans 16 amino acids. The V gene's germline CDR1 is SGHKS and CDR2 YYEKEE (reference sequence). J was trimmed by 6 bases and V by 1 base; bases with no gene match: 7.

The CDR3 region has the DNA TGTGCCAGCAGTTTTACGGGAGGGCCCGGGGAGCTGTTTTTT. Amino acids: CASSFTGGPGELFF. The chain has TRBV6-1 and TRBJ2-2; 8 positions match TRBD2. The CDR3 is made up of 14 amino acids. Per germline, CDR1 MNHNS and CDR2 SASEGT. V trimming: 5 bases; J trimming: 6 bases; junction bases outside the gene matches: 5.

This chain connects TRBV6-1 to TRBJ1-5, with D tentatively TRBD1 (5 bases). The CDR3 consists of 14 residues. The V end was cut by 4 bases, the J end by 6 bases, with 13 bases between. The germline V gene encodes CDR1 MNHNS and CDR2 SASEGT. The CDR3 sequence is CASSGQRRAQPQHF. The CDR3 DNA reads TGTGCCAGCAGTGGACAGCGGAGGGCTCAGCCCCAGCATTTT.

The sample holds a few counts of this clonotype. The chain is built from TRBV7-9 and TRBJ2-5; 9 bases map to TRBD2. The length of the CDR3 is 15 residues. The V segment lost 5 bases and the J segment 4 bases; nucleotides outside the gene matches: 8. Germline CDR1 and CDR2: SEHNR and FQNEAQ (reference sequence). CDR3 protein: CASSLLAGNGETQYF. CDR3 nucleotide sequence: TGTGCCAGCAGCCTTCTAGCGGGGAATGGAGAGACCCAGTACTTC.

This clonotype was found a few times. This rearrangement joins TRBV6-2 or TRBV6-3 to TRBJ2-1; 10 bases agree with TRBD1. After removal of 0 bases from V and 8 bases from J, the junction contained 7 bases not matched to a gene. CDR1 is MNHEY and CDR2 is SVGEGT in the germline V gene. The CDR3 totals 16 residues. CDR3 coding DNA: TGTGCCAGCAGTTACTCTAGGGACAGGGGCAGGGATGAGCAGTTCTTC. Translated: CASSYSRDRGRDEQFF.

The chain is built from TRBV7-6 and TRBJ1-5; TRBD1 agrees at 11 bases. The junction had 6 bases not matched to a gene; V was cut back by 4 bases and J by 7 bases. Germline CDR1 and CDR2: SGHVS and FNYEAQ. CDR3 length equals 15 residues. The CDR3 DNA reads TGTGCCAGCAGCTCTACGGACAGGGGGCGACAGCCCCAGCATTTT. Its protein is CASSSTDRGRQPQHF.

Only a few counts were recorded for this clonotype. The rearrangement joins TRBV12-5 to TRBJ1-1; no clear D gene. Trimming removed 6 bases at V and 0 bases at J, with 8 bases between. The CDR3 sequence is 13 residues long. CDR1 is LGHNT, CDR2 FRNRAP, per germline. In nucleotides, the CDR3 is TGTGCTAGTGGACTAAGGGTGAACACTGAAGCTTTCTTT. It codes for CASGLRVNTEAFF.

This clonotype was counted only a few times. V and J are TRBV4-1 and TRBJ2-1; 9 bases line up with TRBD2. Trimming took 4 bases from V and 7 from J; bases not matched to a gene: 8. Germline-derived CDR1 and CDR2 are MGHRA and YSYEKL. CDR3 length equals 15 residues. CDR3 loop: CASSRTRLAVNEQFF. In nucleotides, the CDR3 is TGCGCCAGCAGCCGGACGAGACTAGCGGTAAATGAGCAGTTCTTC.

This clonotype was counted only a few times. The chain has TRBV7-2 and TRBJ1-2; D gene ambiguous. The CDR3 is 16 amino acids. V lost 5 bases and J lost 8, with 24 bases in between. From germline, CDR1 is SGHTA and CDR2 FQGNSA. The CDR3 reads CASSLDRIPTMGGYTF. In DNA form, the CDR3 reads TGTGCCAGCAGCCTCGACCGGATCCCTACTATGGGGGGCTACACCTTC.

This CDR3 is CASMGYGYTF. CDR3 sequence (DNA): TGTGCCAGTATGGGGTATGGCTACACCTTC. V is TRBV7-2 and J is TRBJ1-2; D ambiguous. The CDR3 is 10 residues long. V gave up 9 bases and J gave up 5 bases, with 7 bases separating them. Germline V gene lookup returns CDR1 SGHTA and CDR2 FQGNSA.

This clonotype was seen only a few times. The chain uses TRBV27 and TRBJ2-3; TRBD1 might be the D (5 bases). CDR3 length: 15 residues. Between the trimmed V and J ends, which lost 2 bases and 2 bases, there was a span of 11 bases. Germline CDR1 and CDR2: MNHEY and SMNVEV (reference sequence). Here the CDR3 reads CASSLVGRVTDTQYF. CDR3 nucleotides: TGTGCCAGCAGTTTAGTGGGGCGCGTCACAGATACGCAGTATTTT.

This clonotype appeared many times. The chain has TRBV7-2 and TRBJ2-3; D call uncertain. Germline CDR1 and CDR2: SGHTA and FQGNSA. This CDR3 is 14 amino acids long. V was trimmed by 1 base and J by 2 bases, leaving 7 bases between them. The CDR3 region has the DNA TGTGCCAGCAGCTTAGAGGCCTTCACAGATACGCAGTATTTT. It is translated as CASSLEAFTDTQYF.

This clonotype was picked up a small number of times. The CDR3 sequence is CASSSWAETQYF. The CDR3 DNA reads as TGTGCCAGCAGCTCGTGGGCGGAGACCCAGTACTTC. The chain couples TRBV5-4 to TRBJ2-5; no reliable D call. The V gene lost 3 bases and the J gene lost 5 bases, with 8 bases spanning the gap. Looked up from germline, CDR1 is SGHNT and CDR2 is YYREEE (reference sequence). CDR3 length: 12 residues. Full variable domain (outside the CDR3, taken from reference TRBV5-4 and TRBJ2-5): ETGVTQSPTHLIKTRGQQVTLRCSSQSGHNTVSWYQQALGQGPQFIFQYYREEENGRGNFPPRFSGLQFPNYSSELNVNALELDDSALYLCASSSWAETQYFGPGTRLLVL.

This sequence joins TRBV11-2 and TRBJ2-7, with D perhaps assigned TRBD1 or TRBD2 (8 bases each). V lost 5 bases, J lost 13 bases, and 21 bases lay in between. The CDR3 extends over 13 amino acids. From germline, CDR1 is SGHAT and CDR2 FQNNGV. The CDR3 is CASSTGGGTRNYF. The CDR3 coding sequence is TGTGCCAGCAGCACAGGGGGGGGGACTAGGAATTACTTC.

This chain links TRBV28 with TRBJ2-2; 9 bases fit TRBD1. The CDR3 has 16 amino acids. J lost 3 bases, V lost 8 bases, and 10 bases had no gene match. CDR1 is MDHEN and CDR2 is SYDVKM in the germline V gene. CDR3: CASLHGGTGHTGELFF. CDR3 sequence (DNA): TGTGCCAGCCTCCATGGTGGGACAGGGCACACCGGGGAGCTGTTTTTT.

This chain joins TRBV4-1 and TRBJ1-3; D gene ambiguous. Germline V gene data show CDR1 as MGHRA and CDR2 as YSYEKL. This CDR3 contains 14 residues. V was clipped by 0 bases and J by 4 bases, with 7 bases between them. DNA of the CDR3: TGCGCCAGCAGCCAAGAAGGGTTCGGAAACACCATATATTTT. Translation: CASSQEGFGNTIYF.

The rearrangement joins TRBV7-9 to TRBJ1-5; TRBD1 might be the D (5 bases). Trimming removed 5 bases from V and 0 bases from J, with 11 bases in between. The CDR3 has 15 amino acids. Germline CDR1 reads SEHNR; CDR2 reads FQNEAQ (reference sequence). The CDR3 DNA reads TGTGCCAGCAGCCAGGGAACAAGTAGCAATCAGCCCCAGCATTTT. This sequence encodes CASSQGTSSNQPQHF.

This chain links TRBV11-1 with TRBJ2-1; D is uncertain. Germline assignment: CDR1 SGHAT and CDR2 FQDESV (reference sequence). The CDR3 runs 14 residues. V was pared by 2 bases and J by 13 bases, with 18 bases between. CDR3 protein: CASSLSDGLGPQFF. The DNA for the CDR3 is TGTGCCAGCAGCTTATCGGACGGCTTAGGTCCACAGTTCTTC.

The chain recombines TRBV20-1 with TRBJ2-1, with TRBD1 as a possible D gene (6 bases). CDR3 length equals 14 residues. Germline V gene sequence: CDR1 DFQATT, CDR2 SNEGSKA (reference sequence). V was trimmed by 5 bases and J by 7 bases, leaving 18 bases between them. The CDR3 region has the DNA TGCAGTGCTGGCCGGGACACGTCTATGAATGAGCAGTTCTTC. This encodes CSAGRDTSMNEQFF.

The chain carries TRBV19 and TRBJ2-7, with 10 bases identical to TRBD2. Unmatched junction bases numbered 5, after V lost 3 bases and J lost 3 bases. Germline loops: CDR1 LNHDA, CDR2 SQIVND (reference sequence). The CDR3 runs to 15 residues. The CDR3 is CASSIRLAGVYEQYF. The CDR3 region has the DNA TGTGCCAGTAGTATCCGGCTAGCGGGAGTCTACGAGCAGTACTTC.

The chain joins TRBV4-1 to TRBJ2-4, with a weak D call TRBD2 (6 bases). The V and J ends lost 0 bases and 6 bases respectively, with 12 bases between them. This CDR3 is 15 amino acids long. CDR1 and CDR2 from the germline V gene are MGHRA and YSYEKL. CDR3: CASSQDPLGGNIQYF. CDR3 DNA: TGCGCCAGCAGCCAAGATCCTCTGGGGGGAAACATTCAGTACTTC.

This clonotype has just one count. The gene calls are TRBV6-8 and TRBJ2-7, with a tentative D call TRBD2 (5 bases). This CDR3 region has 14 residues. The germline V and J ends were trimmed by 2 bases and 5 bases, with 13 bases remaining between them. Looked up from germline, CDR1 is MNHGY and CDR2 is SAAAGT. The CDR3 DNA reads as TGTGCCAGCAGTTACGACTACTTAGGGAACGAGCAGTACTTC. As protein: CASSYDYLGNEQYF.